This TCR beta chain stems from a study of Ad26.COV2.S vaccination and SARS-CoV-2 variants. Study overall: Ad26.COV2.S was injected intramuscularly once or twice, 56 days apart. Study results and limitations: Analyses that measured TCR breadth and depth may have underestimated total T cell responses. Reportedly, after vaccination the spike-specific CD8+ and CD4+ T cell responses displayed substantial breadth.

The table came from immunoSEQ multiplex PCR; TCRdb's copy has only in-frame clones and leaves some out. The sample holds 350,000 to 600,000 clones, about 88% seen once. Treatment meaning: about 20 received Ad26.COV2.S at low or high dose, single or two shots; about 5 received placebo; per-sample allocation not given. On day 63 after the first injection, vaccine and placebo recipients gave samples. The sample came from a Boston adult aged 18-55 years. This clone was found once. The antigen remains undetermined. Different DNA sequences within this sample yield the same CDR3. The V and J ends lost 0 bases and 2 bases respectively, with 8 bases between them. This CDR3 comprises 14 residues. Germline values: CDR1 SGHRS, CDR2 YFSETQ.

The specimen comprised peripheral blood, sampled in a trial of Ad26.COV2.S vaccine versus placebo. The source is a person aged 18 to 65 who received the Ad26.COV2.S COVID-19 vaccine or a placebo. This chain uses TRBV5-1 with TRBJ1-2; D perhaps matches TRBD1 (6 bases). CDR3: CASSLVGGNYGYTF. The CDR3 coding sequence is TGCGCCAGCAGCTTGGTAGGGGGAAACTATGGCTACACCTTC.